These 16 T cell receptor beta chains were sequenced from one sample in a study of PD-1 blockade in classical Hodgkin lymphoma. TCRdb's copy holds only in-frame clones and misses some; the assay was immunoSEQ multiplex PCR. Of 20,000 to 25,000 clones listed, about 88% are singletons. Time point given: newly diagnosed, previously untreated cHL patient sample. Purification of CD4+ T cells from thawed PBMCs was performed via magnetic negative selection. The sample taken for sequencing was CD4+ T cells from blood. The receptors here all came from a human donor with classical Hodgkin lymphoma.

V gene TRBV2 combines with J gene TRBJ1-1, with D possibly TRBD1 on 6 matching bases. The CDR3 contains 15 residues. CDR1 is SNHLY and CDR2 is FYNNEI in the germline V gene. The ends were cut back, 6 bases at V and 0 bases at J, with 14 bases in the middle. This CDR3 is CASRPTGSMNTEAFF. CDR3 nucleotide sequence: TGTGCCAGCAGGCCGACAGGCTCCATGAACACTGAAGCTTTCTTT.

Points on this clone: No DNA is shown, since the ends of the CDR3 on it are uncertain; the CDR3 is the one TCRdb lists. The rearrangement uses TRBV21-1 and TRBJ2-1; TRBD1, the table's D call, lacks a check against the DNA. TRBV21-1 is termed a pseudogene. The CDR3 length equals 16 residues, ends included. CDR3 loop: CASSPWGLGAYNEQFF.

The rearrangement links TRBV30 to TRBJ2-1; a weak D match, TRBD2 (6 bases). This CDR3 has 15 amino acids. CDR1 and CDR2 (germline): GTSNPN, SVGIG (reference sequence). V was trimmed by 3 bases and J by 0 bases, leaving 12 bases between them. CDR3 in amino acids: CAWSLTRSSYNEQFF. The CDR3 DNA reads TGTGCCTGGAGCCTGACTAGAAGCTCCTACAATGAGCAGTTCTTC.

The rearrangement uses TRBV7-9 and TRBJ2-1, with D uncertain. The CDR3 consists of 12 residues. Germline CDR1 SEHNR, CDR2 FQNEAQ (reference sequence). The ends were cut back, 5 bases at V and 7 bases at J, with 9 bases in the middle. The CDR3 spells CASSPAGNEQFF. The CDR3, as DNA: TGTGCCAGCAGCCCTGCTGGAAATGAGCAGTTCTTC.

V and J are TRBV7-2 and TRBJ2-7; D might be TRBD1 (6 bases). Germline-derived CDR1 and CDR2 are SGHTA and FQGNSA. The germline V and J ends were trimmed by 5 bases and 7 bases, with 18 bases remaining between them. The CDR3 length is 14 residues. The CDR3 DNA reads TGTGCCAGCAGCGTTGAGACAGGCCGACTTGAGCAGTACTTC. Protein product: CASSVETGRLEQYF.

J is TRBJ2-7 and V is TRBV27, with unresolved D. The CDR3 loop spans 14 amino acids. Trimming took off 3 bases at V and 0 bases at J, with 9 bases between the two ends. CDR1 is MNHEY and CDR2 is SMNVEV in the germline V gene (reference sequence). CDR3 residues: CASSFALSSYEQYF. CDR3 sequence (DNA): TGTGCCAGCAGTTTTGCGCTGAGCTCCTACGAGCAGTACTTC.

The V and J genes are TRBV30 and TRBJ1-2, with a tentative D call TRBD1 (5 bases). Germline CDR1 reads GTSNPN; CDR2 reads SVGIG (reference sequence). CDR3 length: 15 amino acids. V was trimmed by 3 bases and J by 0 bases, leaving 14 bases between them. The CDR3 sequence: CAWSPRGRTNYGYTF. For the CDR3, the DNA is TGTGCCTGGAGCCCACGGGGCAGAACTAACTATGGCTACACCTTC.

The rearrangement uses TRBV27 and TRBJ1-2; 7 nucleotides align to TRBD1. The CDR3 contains 13 residues. Germline assignment: CDR1 MNHEY and CDR2 SMNVEV (reference sequence). V was pared by 2 bases and J by 12 bases, with 9 bases of the junction left unmatched. CDR3 loop: CASSLRGTERHTF. CDR3 nucleotides: TGTGCCAGCAGTTTAAGGGGGACAGAACGACACACCTTC.

In nucleotides, the CDR3 is TGTGCCAGCAGTGAAGCGGCCGCCGGGACAGGGGGCCCAACCCAGTACTTC. Amino acid sequence: CASSEAAAGTGGPTQYF. The chain uses TRBV2 and TRBJ2-5; 12 bases line up with TRBD1. The V gene's germline CDR1 is SNHLY and CDR2 FYNNEI. This CDR3 has 17 residues. V gave up 0 bases and J gave up 8 bases; unmatched junction bases: 10.

The chain uses TRBV15 and TRBJ1-5, with 7 nucleotides matching TRBD1. Trimming at V came to 5 bases and at J to 4 bases, leaving 5 bases not matched to a gene. Germline CDR1 is LNHNV and CDR2 is YYDKDF (reference sequence). The CDR3 is 14 residues long. The CDR3 reads CATSQWDRNQPQHF. DNA of the CDR3: TGTGCCACCAGCCAATGGGACAGAAATCAGCCCCAGCATTTT.

This clone appeared a single time. This rearrangement joins TRBV7-3 to TRBJ2-1; 10 bases map to TRBD2. This CDR3 is 16 amino acids long. V gave up 0 bases and J gave up 10 bases; unmatched junction bases: 9. Germline CDR1 SGHTA, CDR2 FQGTGA. CDR3 in amino acids: CASSLTRLAGVREQFF. The CDR3 DNA reads as TGTGCCAGCAGCTTAACGAGGCTAGCGGGGGTCCGGGAGCAGTTCTTC.

This rearrangement joins TRBV30 to TRBJ2-7; D uncertain. CDR1 is GTSNPN, CDR2 SVGIG, per germline (reference sequence). CDR3 length: 13 residues. V was trimmed by 0 bases and J by 2 bases, leaving 8 bases between them. The CDR3 DNA reads as TGTGCCTGGAGTGTAAGTCCGGCCTACGAGCAGTACTTC. Translated, it gives CAWSVSPAYEQYF.

V usage is TRBV29-1 and J usage is TRBJ2-1, with a possible D match to TRBD2 (6 bases). CDR1 and CDR2 (germline): SQVTM, ANQGSEA. CDR3 length equals 16 residues. V was clipped by 4 bases and J by 4 bases, with 20 bases between them. CDR3 bases: TGCAGCGTTGCTGAAACAGGAGGGATGGAATACAATGAGCAGTTCTTC. It translates to CSVAETGGMEYNEQFF.

The V call is TRBV30, the J call TRBJ1-1, with D possibly TRBD1 on 5 matching bases. The CDR3 runs to 13 residues. Germline CDR1 is GTSNPN and CDR2 is SVGIG (reference sequence). The V end was cut by 3 bases, the J end by 1 base, with 9 bases between. CDR3 in DNA: TGTGCCTGGAGGTTCAGGGAGAACACTGAAGCTTTCTTT. Translation: CAWRFRENTEAFF.

J is TRBJ2-2 and V is TRBV28; 9 bases are a match to TRBD1. Germline loops: CDR1 MDHEN, CDR2 SYDVKM. With V trimmed by 4 bases and J by 6 bases, 3 bases remained unmatched. The CDR3 consists of 14 residues. The DNA of the CDR3 is TGTGCCAGCAGTTGGGACAGGGTAGCCGGGGAGCTGTTTTTT. Translated, it gives CASSWDRVAGELFF.

The chain uses TRBV7-6 and TRBJ2-3; the match to TRBD2 covers 13 bases. Germline CDR1 SGHVS, CDR2 FNYEAQ. CDR3 length equals 19 residues. V trimming: 0 bases; J trimming: 0 bases; junction bases outside the gene matches: 6. CDR3: CASSLAGTSGVTSTDTQYF. For the CDR3, the DNA is TGTGCCAGCAGCTTAGCAGGGACTAGCGGGGTTACTAGCACAGATACGCAGTATTTT. Together with reference TRBV7-6 and TRBJ2-3, the CDR3 gives the full variable domain: GAGVSQSPRYKVTKRGQDVALRCDPISGHVSLYWYRQALGQGPEFLTYFNYEAQQDKSGLPNDRFSAERPEGSISTLTIQRTEQRDSAMYRCASSLAGTSGVTSTDTQYFGPGTRLTVL.